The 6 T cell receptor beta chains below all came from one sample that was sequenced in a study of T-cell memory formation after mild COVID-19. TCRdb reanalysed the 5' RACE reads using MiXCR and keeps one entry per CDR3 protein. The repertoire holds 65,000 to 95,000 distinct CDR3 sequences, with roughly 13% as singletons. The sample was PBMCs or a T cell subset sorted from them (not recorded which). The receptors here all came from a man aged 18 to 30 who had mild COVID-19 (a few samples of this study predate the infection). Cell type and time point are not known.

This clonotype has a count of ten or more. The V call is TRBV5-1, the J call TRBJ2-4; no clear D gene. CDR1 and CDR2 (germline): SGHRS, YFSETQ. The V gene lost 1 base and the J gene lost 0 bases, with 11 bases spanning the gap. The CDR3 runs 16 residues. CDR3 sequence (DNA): TGCGCCAGCAGCTTGATTAGACCTGTAGCCAAAAACATTCAGTACTTC. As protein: CASSLIRPVAKNIQYF.

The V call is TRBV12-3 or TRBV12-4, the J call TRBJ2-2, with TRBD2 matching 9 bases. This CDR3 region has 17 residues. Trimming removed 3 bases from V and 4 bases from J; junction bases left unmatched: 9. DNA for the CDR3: TGTGCCAGCAGTTTTCTAGCGGGGAGATCTCTCACCGGGGAGCTGTTTTTT. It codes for CASSFLAGRSLTGELFF.

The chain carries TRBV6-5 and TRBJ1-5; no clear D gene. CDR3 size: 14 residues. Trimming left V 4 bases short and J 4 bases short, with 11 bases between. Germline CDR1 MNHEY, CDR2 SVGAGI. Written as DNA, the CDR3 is TGTGCCAGCAGTTCCACCGGCCCAAATCAGCCCCAGCATTTT. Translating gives CASSSTGPNQPQHF.

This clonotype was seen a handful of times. The CDR3, as DNA: TGCAGCGTTGTGCGGGCAGGGGGCGGGGAGACCCAGTACTTC. It is translated as CSVVRAGGGETQYF. This sequence joins TRBV29-1 and TRBJ2-5; 8 bases agree with TRBD1. Losses at the gene ends were 4 bases for V and 5 bases for J; bases not matched to a gene: 9. CDR3 size: 14 residues. The germline V gene encodes CDR1 SQVTM and CDR2 ANQGSEA.

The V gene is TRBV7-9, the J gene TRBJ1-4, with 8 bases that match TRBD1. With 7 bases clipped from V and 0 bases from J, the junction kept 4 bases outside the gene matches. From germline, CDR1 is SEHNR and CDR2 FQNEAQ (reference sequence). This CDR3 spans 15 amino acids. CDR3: CASNQQGATNEKLFF. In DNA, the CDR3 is TGTGCCAGCAACCAACAGGGGGCAACTAATGAAAAACTGTTTTTT.

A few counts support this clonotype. The chain's CDR3 is CASRTRTGRATNEKLFF. The CDR3 bases are TGTGCCAGCAGGACCCGGACAGGAAGGGCAACTAATGAAAAACTGTTTTTT. The V and J genes are TRBV27 and TRBJ1-4; 7 bases line up with TRBD1. Germline values: CDR1 MNHEY, CDR2 SMNVEV (reference sequence). The CDR3 consists of 17 residues. Trimming cost V 6 bases and J 0 bases; bases outside gene matches: 10. The full variable domain, its missing parts supplied by reference TRBV27 and TRBJ1-4, is EAQVTQNPRYLITVTGKKLTVTCSQNMNHEYMSWYRQDPGLGLRQIYYSMNVEVTDKGDVPEGYKVSRKEKRNFPLILESPSPNQTSLYFCASRTRTGRATNEKLFFGSGTQLSVL.